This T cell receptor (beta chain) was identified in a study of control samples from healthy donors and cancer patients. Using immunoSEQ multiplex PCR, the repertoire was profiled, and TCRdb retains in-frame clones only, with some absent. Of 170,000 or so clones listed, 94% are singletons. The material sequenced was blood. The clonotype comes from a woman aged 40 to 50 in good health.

CDR3 DNA sequence: TGTGCCAGCAGTTCCGGGACAGGGTACGAGCAGTACTTC. This gives the protein CASSSGTGYEQYF. This chain uses TRBV12-3 or TRBV12-4 with TRBJ2-7; 9 positions match TRBD1. CDR3 length equals 13 residues. J lost 4 bases, V lost 4 bases, and 2 bases had no gene match.